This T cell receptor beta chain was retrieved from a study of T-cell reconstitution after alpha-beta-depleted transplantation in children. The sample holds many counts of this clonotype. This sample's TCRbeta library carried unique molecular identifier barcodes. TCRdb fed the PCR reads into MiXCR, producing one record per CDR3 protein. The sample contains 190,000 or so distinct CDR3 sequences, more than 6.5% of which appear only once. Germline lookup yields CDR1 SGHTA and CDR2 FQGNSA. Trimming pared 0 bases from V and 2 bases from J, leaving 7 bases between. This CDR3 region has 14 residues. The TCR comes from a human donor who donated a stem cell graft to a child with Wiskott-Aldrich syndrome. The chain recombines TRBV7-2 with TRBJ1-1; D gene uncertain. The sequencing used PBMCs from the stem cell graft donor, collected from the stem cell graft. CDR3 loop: CASSLAGSNTEAFF. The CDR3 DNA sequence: TGTGCCAGCAGCTTAGCTGGCAGTAACACTGAAGCTTTCTTT.